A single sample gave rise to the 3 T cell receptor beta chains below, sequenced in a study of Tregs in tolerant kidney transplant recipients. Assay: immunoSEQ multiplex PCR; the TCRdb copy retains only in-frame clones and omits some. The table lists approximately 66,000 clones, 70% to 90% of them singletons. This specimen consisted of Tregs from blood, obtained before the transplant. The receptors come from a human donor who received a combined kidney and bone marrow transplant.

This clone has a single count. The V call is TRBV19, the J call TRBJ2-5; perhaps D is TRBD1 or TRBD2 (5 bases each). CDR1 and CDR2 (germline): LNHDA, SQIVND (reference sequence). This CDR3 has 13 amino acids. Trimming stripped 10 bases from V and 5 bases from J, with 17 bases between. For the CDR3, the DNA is TGTGCCACTAGACCCGGGACGGCGGAGACCCAGTACTTC. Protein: CATRPGTAETQYF.

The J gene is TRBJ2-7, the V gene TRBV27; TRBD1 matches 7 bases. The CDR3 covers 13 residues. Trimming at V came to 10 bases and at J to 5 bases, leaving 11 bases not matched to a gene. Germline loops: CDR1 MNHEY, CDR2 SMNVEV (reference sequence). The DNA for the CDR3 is TGTGCCACCTCTAGGACAGGCGAAGACGAGCAGTACTTC. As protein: CATSRTGEDEQYF.

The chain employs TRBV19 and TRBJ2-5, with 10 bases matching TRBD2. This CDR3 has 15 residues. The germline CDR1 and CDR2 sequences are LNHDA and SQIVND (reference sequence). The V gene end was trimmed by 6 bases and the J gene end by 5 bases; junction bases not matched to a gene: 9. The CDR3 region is CASRRSGGAGETQYF. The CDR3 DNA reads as TGTGCCAGTAGAAGGAGCGGGGGGGCCGGTGAGACCCAGTACTTC.